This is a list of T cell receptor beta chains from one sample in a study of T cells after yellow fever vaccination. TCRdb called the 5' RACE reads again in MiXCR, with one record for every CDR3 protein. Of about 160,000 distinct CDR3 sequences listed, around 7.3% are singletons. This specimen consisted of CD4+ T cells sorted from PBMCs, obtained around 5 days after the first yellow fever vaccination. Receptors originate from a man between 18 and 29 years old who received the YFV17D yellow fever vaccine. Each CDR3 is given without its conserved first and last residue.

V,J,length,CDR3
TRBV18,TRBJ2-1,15,ASSKDIAGGPIHEQF
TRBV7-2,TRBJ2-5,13,ASRPSGGRRETQY
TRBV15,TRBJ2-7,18,ATSRDPSGAGLLSSYEQY
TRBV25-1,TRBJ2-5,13,ASSEPPGGQETQY
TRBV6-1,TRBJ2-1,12,AIQRGGEDNEQF
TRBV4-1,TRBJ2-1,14,ASSPQGLSSYNEQF
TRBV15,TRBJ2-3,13,ATSRDMGAGDTQY
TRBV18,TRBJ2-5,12,ASSPSYLEETQY
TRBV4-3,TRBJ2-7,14,ASSQGGGTFTYEQY
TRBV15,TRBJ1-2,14,ATRREMAGGGYGYT
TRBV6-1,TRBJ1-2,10,ASSDWGNPSL
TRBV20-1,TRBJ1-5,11,SASRGVDQPQH
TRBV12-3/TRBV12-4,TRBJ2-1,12,ASSYISGYNEQF
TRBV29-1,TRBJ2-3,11,SVGQGGTDTQY
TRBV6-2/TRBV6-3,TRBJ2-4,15,ASSYSNPAVAKNIQY